Sequencing of this T cell receptor (beta chain) was carried out in a study of T-cell memory formation after mild COVID-19. A remark on this clonotype: Its antigen is undetermined.

Germline-derived CDR1 and CDR2 are MNHEY and SVGEGT. After removal of 0 bases from V and 5 bases from J, the junction contained 4 bases not matched to a gene. The CDR3 extends over 16 amino acids. The study's findings and limits: A balance of CD4 and CD8 characterized clones contracting day 15 to 85, whereas later expanders leaned CD4+. CD4+ contracting clones lay mainly in CM and EM, CD8+ ones in EMRA.

TCRdb fed the 5' RACE reads into MiXCR, producing one record per CDR3 protein. Here the sample spans about 430,000 distinct CDR3 sequences, about 24% being singletons. The source is an adult woman who had mild COVID-19 (a few samples of this study predate the infection). Cell type and time point are not known. The sequenced sample was PBMCs or a T cell subset sorted from them (not recorded which). The chain carries TRBV6-2 or TRBV6-3 and TRBJ2-1, with TRBD1 matching over 10 bases. The CDR3 reads CASSYSRDRGHNEQFF. CDR3 coding DNA: TGTGCCAGCAGTTACTCCCGGGACAGGGGCCACAATGAGCAGTTCTTC.